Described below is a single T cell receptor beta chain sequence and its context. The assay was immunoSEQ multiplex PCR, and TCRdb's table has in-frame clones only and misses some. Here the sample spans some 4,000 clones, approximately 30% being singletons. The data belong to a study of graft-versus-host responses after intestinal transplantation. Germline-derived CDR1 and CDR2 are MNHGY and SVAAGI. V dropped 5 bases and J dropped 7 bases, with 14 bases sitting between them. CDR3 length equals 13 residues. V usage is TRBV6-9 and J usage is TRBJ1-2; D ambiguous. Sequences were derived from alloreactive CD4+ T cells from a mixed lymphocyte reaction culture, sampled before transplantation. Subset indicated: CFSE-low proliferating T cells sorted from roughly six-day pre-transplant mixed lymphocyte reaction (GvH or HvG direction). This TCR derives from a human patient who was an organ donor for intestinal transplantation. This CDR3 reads CASSGRAPGGYTF. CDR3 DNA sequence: TGTGCCAGCAGTGGGAGAGCTCCGGGTGGCTACACCTTC.